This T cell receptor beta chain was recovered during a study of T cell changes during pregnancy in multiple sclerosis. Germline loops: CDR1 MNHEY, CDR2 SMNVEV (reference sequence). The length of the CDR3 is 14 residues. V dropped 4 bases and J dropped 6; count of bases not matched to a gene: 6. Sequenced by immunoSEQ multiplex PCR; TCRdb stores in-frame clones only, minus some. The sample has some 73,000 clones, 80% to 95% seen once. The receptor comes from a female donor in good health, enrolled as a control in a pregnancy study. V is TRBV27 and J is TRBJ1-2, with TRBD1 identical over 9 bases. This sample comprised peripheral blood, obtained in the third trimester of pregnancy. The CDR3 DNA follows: TGTGCCAGCAGTTCTGGACAGGGGTGGAATGGCTACACCTTC. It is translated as CASSSGQGWNGYTF.